These T cell receptor beta chains were read from a single sample in a study of neurological immune-mediated disorders. MiXCR was run by TCRdb on the 5' RACE reads, yielding one entry per CDR3 protein. This sample has under 45,000 distinct CDR3 sequences, with 2% to 3% found just once. Sequenced sample: PBMCs. The receptors come from a man in his fifties with multiple sclerosis. The CDR3 runs from the conserved cysteine through the conserved F or W. A D gene is named only where the DNA matches it firmly. Clone size is shown for a subset of rows, as once, few, many or a class of expanded clone.

V,size,D,J,DNA,CDR3
TRBV20-1,many,.,TRBJ1-5,TGCAGTGCTAGAGCCGACAGGATTAGCAATCAGCCCCAGCATTTT,CSARADRISNQPQHF
TRBV2,many,.,TRBJ2-2,TGTGCCAGCAATGCCCGCAGGGAAGGTGACACCGGGGAGCTGTTTTTT,CASNARREGDTGELFF
TRBV20-1,many,TRBD2,TRBJ2-2,TGCAGTGCCTCCGGACTAGCGGGGACCCGCGGCACCGGGGAGCTGTTTTTT,CSASGLAGTRGTGELFF
TRBV5-1,many,TRBD1,TRBJ2-5,TGCGCCAGCAGCTCCCGACCGGGACAGCAAGAGACCCAGTACTTC,CASSSRPGQQETQYF
TRBV9,many,.,TRBJ2-6,TGTGCCAGCAGCCTCGGTTCCAACGTCCTGACTTTC,CASSLGSNVLTF
TRBV7-3,once,TRBD2,TRBJ2-5,TGTGCCAGCAGCTCGGACGGGGGGAACCGAGAGACCCAGTACTTC,CASSSDGGNRETQYF
TRBV7-2,many,.,TRBJ2-5,TGTGCCAGCAGCTTAGAAGGAAAAGGTGGGACCCAGTACTTC,CASSLEGKGGTQYF
TRBV7-9,many,.,TRBJ2-2,TGTGCCACTCTTGACGCGAACACCGGGGAGCTGTTTTTT,CATLDANTGELFF
TRBV4-2,many,.,TRBJ2-7,TGTGCCAGCAGCCGAGAGGACACCTACGAGCAGTACTTC,CASSREDTYEQYF
TRBV7-2,many,TRBD1,TRBJ2-3,TGTGCCAGCGGCCGACCCCGACAGGGAATAGGGACAGATACGCAGTATTTT,CASGRPRQGIGTDTQYF
TRBV12-3/TRBV12-4,many,TRBD1,TRBJ1-4,TGTGCCAGCAGTCTCTACGGACAGGGTGAGGGTGAAAAACTGTTTTTT,CASSLYGQGEGEKLFF
TRBV5-1,many,.,TRBJ2-5,TGCGCCAGCAGCTTCAGGGGAGGGGAGACCCAGTACTTC,CASSFRGGETQYF
TRBV20-1,many,.,TRBJ2-7,TGCAGTGCTCCCATCGACAGGCCAGGAGGTGAGCAGTACTTC,CSAPIDRPGGEQYF
TRBV5-1,many,.,TRBJ2-6,TGCGCCAGCAGGGAAACGAGGGAGTCAGGGGCCAACGTCCTGACTTTC,CASRETRESGANVLTF
TRBV5-1,few,TRBD2,TRBJ2-7,TGCGCCAGCAGCTTTGATCCGGCGGGGGGCCGTTCCTACGAGCAGTACTTC,CASSFDPAGGRSYEQYF
TRBV27,many,TRBD1,TRBJ2-7,TGTGCCAGCAGGCCTCTCTCCCTTGACAGGGGGGGCTACGAGCAGTACTTC,CASRPLSLDRGGYEQYF
TRBV3-1,many,.,TRBJ2-7,TGTGCCAGCAGCCAATTAAGGGACGTGAAGTACTTC,CASSQLRDVKYF
TRBV5-1,many,.,TRBJ2-5,TGCGCCAGTGCCCGGGGATTTCAAGAGACCCAGTACTTC,CASARGFQETQYF
TRBV6-5,many,TRBD1,TRBJ2-2,TGTGCCAGCAAACGGGGACAGGGCGGCGGGGAGCTGTTTTTT,CASKRGQGGGELFF
TRBV20-1,many,.,TRBJ1-1,TGCAGTGCTAGAGATCAGAGTGAAGCTTTCTTT,CSARDQSEAFF
TRBV5-1,many,.,TRBJ2-2,TGCGCCAGCAGCTTGTCAACCCAAAGTGCCGGGGAGCTGTTTTTT,CASSLSTQSAGELFF
TRBV12-3/TRBV12-4,many,.,TRBJ2-3,TGTGCCAGCAGTTTTCCAGGGACCAGCACAGATACGCAGTATTTT,CASSFPGTSTDTQYF
TRBV5-1,many,TRBD2,TRBJ2-1,TGCGCCAGCAGCTTGGACCTAGCGGGGTTGAACTACAATGAGCAGTTCTTC,CASSLDLAGLNYNEQFF
TRBV5-1,many,.,TRBJ2-7,TGCGCCAGCAGCCTAGGGACGGGAATGAGGGAGCAGTACTTC,CASSLGTGMREQYF
TRBV20-1,many,TRBD1,TRBJ2-3,TGCAGTGCTAGAGGGGACAGGGTGGCGGCAGATACGCAGTATTTT,CSARGDRVAADTQYF
TRBV20-1,many,TRBD1,TRBJ1-2,TGCAGTGCCCTACCCCCTCATTCTTACAGGGGAGTCTACACCTTC,CSALPPHSYRGVYTF
TRBV12-3/TRBV12-4,many,.,TRBJ1-1,TGTGCCATGCAGTGGGGGATGAACACTGAAGCTTTCTTT,CAMQWGMNTEAFF
TRBV7-2,few,TRBD1,TRBJ1-5,TGTGCCAGCAGCTCCCGACAGGGGGGGCAGCCCCAGAATTTT,CASSSRQGGQPQNF
TRBV7-2,many,TRBD2,TRBJ2-2,TGTGCCAGCAGCTTACAGCGGGGGAACACCGGGGAGCTGTTTTTT,CASSLQRGNTGELFF
TRBV3-1,many,.,TRBJ1-2,TGTGCCAGCGGGGGGACTAACTATGGCTACACCTTC,CASGGTNYGYTF
TRBV7-2,many,TRBD2,TRBJ2-1,TGTGCCAGCAGCCCCTGGGCGGGGGGCGTATACAATGAGCAGTTCTTC,CASSPWAGGVYNEQFF
TRBV14,many,.,TRBJ1-1,TGTGCCAGCAGCCAAGTACTGAACACTGAAGCTTTCTTT,CASSQVLNTEAFF
TRBV29-1,few,TRBD1,TRBJ2-7,TGCAGCGTTGAGGAGACAGGGGGCTACGAGCAGTACTTC,CSVEETGGYEQYF
TRBV5-5,many,.,TRBJ1-5,TGTGCCAGCAGCTTGGAGTGGGGGCAGCCCCAGCATTTT,CASSLEWGQPQHF
TRBV12-3/TRBV12-4,many,TRBD2,TRBJ2-3,TGTGCCAGCAGCTCCAGCGGGGAGGGCGATACGCAGTATTTT,CASSSSGEGDTQYF
TRBV15,many,.,TRBJ2-1,TGTGCCACCAGCAGAGGGGCAGTCGGGGTCAATGAGCAGTTCTTC,CATSRGAVGVNEQFF
TRBV4-3,many,.,TRBJ2-3,TGCGCCAGCAGCCAAGGGTTGGGGGCAAACACAGATACGCAGTATTTT,CASSQGLGANTDTQYF
TRBV7-9,many,.,TRBJ2-7,TGTGCCAGCAGCTCGGACGCCTACGAGCAGTACTTC,CASSSDAYEQYF
TRBV20-1,many,.,TRBJ2-2,TGCAGTGCTAGCTCCGGCGGGAACACCGGGGAGCTGTTTTTT,CSASSGGNTGELFF
TRBV28,many,.,TRBJ2-7,TGTGCCAGCAGTTCCTACAGGGCCTCCTACGAGCAGTACTTC,CASSSYRASYEQYF
TRBV10-3,many,TRBD1,TRBJ1-1,TGTGCCATCAGAACAGGGGGCCAAGGCACTGAAGCTTTCTTT,CAIRTGGQGTEAFF
TRBV5-1,many,TRBD2,TRBJ2-2,TGCGCCAGCAGCCCGCGGACTAGCGGGGTCGGGGAGCTGTTTTTT,CASSPRTSGVGELFF
TRBV7-2,many,.,TRBJ1-2,TGTGCCAGCAGCTTAGGCCAGGCCTTCGAGGGCTACACCTTC,CASSLGQAFEGYTF
TRBV10-3,many,.,TRBJ2-5,TGTGCCATCGGCGGGGGCGCCCAGTACTTC,CAIGGGAQYF
TRBV6-6,many,TRBD2,TRBJ2-1,TGTGCCAGCAGTGCGCCTGGCGGGGGGTTAGACAATGAGCAGTTCTTC,CASSAPGGGLDNEQFF
TRBV7-2,.,TRBD2,TRBJ2-3,TGTGCCAGCAGCTCGACTAGCGCGACAAGCACAGATACGCAGTATTTT,CASSSTSATSTDTQYF
TRBV9,many,.,TRBJ1-2,TGTGCCAGCAGCGACTCGGTGGACAGAATCTATGGCTACACCTTC,CASSDSVDRIYGYTF
TRBV12-3/TRBV12-4,many,.,TRBJ1-2,TGTGCCAGCAGTTTTACGGCAGGGACAAATGGCTACACCTTC,CASSFTAGTNGYTF
TRBV27,many,.,TRBJ1-1,TGTGCCAGCAGCCCTAACGTGAACACTGAAGCTTTCTTT,CASSPNVNTEAFF
TRBV27,medium-sized,TRBD1,TRBJ1-5,TGTGCCAGCAGTTTCTCAGGGGGGGGACAGCCCCAGCATTTT,CASSFSGGGQPQHF
TRBV4-2,many,.,TRBJ1-2,TGTGCCAGCAGCCAAGGGCGTCGTAGCTATGGCTACACCTTC,CASSQGRRSYGYTF
TRBV15,many,.,TRBJ2-3,TGTGCCACCAGCAGAGGGGAGGATACGCAGTATTTT,CATSRGEDTQYF
TRBV4-3,many,TRBD1,TRBJ1-3,TGCGCCAGCAGCCACCGGACGGAGACAGGGCTGGGAAACACCATATATTTT,CASSHRTETGLGNTIYF
TRBV19,many,.,TRBJ2-2,TGTGCCAGCACGGACCACCAGGGTTACGGGGAGCTGTTTTTT,CASTDHQGYGELFF
TRBV6-2/TRBV6-3,many,TRBD1,TRBJ2-7,TGTGCCAGCAGCATGCAGGGGGCCTACGAGCAGTACTTC,CASSMQGAYEQYF
TRBV18,many,TRBD1,TRBJ1-6,TGTGCCAGCTCAGAGGACAGGGTTGGATCACCCCTCCACTTT,CASSEDRVGSPLHF
TRBV20-1,many,.,TRBJ1-5,TGCAGTGCTAGAGAACACCCGACAGACAATCAGCCCCAGCATTTT,CSAREHPTDNQPQHF
TRBV5-1,many,.,TRBJ1-2,TGCGCCAGCAGGGATGACAGGACCTCCAACTATGGCTACACCTTC,CASRDDRTSNYGYTF
TRBV7-2,many,TRBD2,TRBJ2-3,TGTGCCAGCAGCTTAGGCCCACTAGCGGGAACTAGCACAGATACGCAGTATTTT,CASSLGPLAGTSTDTQYF
TRBV5-1,many,.,TRBJ2-3,TGCGCCAGCAGCTTGGGGGCCACAGATACGCAGTATTTT,CASSLGATDTQYF